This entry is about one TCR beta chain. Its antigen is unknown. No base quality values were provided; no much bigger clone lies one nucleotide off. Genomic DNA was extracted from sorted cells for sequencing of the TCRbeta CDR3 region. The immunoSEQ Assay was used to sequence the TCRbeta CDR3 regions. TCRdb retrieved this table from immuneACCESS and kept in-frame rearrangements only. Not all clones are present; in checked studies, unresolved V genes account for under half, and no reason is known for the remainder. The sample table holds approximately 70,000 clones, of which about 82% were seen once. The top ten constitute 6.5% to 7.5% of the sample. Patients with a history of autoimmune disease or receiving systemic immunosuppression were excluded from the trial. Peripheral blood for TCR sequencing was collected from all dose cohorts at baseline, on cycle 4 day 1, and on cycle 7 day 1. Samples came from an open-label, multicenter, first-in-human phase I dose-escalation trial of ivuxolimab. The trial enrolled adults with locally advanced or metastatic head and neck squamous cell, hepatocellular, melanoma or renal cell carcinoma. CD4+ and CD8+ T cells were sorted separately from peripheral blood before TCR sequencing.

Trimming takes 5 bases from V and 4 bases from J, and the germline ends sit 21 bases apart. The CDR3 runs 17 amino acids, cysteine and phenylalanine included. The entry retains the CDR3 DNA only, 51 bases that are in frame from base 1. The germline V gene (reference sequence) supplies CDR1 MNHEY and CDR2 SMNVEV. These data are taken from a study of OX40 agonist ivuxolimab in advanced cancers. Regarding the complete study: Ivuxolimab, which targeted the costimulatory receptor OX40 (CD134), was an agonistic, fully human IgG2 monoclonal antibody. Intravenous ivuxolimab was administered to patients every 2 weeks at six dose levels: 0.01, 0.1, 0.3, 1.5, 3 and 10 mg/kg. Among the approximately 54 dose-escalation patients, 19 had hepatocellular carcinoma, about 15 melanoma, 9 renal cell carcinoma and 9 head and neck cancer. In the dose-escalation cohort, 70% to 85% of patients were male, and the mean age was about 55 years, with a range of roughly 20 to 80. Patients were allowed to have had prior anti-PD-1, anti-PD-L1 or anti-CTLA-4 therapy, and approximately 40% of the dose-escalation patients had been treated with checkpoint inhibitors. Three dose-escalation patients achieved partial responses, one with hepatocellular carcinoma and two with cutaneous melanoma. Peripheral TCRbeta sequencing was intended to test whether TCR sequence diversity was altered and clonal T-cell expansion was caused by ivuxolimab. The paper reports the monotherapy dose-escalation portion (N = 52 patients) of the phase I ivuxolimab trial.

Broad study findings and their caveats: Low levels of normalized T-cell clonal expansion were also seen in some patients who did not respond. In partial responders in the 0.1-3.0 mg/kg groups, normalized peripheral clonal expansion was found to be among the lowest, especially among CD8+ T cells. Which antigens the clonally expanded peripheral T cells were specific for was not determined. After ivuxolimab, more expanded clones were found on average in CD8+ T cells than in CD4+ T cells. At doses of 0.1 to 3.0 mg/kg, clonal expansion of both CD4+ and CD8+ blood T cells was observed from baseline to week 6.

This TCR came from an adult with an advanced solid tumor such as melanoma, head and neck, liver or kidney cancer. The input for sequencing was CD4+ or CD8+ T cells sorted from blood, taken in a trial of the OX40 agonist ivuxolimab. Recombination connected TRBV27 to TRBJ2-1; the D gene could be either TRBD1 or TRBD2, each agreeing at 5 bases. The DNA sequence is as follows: TGTGCCAGCAGTCCGTGGGCCTTGGGGGTTGGATACAATGAGCAGTTCTTC. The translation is CASSPWALGVGYNEQFF.